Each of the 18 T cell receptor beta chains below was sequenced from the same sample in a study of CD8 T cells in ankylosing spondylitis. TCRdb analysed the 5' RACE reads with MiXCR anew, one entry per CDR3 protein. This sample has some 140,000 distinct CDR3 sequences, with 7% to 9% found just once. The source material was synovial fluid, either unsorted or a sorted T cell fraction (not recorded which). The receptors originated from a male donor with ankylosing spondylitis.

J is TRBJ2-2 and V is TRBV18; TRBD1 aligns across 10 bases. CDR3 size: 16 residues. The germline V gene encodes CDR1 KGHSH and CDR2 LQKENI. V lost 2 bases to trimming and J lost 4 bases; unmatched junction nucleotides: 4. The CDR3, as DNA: TGTGCCAGCTCACCATCCGGGACAGGGGTCACCGGGGAGCTGTTTTTT. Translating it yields CASSPSGTGVTGELFF.

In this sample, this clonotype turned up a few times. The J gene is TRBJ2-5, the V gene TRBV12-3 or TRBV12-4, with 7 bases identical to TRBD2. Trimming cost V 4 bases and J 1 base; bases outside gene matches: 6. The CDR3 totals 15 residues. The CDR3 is CASSSGRGSQETQYF. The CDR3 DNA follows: TGTGCCAGCAGTTCAGGGAGGGGATCCCAAGAGACCCAGTACTTC.

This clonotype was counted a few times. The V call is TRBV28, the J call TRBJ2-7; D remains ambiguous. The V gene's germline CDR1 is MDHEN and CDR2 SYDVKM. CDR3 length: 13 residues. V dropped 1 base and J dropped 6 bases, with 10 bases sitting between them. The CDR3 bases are TGTGCCAGCAGTTTATACTCCTCCGGCGAGCAGTACTTC. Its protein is CASSLYSSGEQYF. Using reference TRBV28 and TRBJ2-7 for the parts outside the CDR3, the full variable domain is DVKVTQSSRYLVKRTGEKVFLECVQDMDHENMFWYRQDPGLGLRLIYFSYDVKMKEKGDIPEGYSVSREKKERFSLILESASTNQTSMYLCASSLYSSGEQYFGPGTRLTVT.

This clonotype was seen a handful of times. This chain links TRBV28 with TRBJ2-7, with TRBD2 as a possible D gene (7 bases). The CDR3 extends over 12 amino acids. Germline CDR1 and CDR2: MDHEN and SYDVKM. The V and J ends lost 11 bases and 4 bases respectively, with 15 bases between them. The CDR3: CAGGAGGYEQYF. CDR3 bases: TGTGCCGGGGGGGCTGGAGGATACGAGCAGTACTTC.

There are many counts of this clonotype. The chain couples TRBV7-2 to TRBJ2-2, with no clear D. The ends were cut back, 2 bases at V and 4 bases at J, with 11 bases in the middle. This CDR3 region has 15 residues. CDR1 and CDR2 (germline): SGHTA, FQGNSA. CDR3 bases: TGTGCCAGCAGCTTATTTGCCCCGGGCACCGGGGAGCTGTTTTTT. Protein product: CASSLFAPGTGELFF.

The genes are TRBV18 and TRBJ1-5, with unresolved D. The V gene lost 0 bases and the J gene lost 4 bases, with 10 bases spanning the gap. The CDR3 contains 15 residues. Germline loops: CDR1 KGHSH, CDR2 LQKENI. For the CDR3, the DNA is TGTGCCAGCTCACCACCGGGAGGTCCAAATCAGCCCCAGCATTTT. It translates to CASSPPGGPNQPQHF.

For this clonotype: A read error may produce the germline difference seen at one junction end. CDR3 amino acids: CASSLGLSAAETQYF. The CDR3 nucleotides are TGTGCTAGCAGCTTAGGTCTTAGCGCTGCGGAGACCCAGTACTTC. This chain joins TRBV7-7 and TRBJ2-5, with a weak D call TRBD2 (5 bases). Germline V CDR1 and CDR2: SSHAT, FNYEAQ (reference sequence). The CDR3 is made up of 15 amino acids.

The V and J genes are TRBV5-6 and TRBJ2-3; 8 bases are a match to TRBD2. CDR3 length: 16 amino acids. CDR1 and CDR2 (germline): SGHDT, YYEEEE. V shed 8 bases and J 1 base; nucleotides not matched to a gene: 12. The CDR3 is CASARAGGHGTDTQYF. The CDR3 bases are TGTGCCAGTGCCCGCGCGGGGGGCCACGGCACAGATACGCAGTATTTT.

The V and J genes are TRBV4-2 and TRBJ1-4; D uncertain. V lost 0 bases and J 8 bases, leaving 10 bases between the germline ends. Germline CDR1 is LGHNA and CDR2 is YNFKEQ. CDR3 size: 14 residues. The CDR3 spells CASSQEILAEKLFF. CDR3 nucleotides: TGTGCCAGCAGCCAAGAAATTTTGGCCGAAAAACTGTTTTTT.

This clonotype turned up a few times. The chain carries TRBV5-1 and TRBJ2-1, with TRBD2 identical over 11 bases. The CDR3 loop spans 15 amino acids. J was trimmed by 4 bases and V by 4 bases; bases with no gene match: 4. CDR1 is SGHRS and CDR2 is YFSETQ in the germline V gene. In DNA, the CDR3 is TGCGCCAGCAGCCTACTAGCGGGGGAGTACAATGAGCAGTTCTTC. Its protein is CASSLLAGEYNEQFF.

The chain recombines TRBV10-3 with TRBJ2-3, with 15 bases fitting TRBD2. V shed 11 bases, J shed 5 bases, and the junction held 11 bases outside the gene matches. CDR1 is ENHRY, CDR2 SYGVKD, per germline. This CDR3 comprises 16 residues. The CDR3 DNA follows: TGTGCCGCCGGGCCGGGACTAGCGGGAGGTGTAGATACGCAGTATTTT. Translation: CAAGPGLAGGVDTQYF.

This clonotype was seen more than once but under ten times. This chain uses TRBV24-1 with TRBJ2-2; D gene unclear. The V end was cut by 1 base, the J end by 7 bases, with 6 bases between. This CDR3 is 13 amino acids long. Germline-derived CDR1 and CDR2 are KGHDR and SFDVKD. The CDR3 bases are TGTGCCACCAGTGATTTTGGGGTCGGGGAGCTGTTTTTT. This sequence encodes CATSDFGVGELFF.

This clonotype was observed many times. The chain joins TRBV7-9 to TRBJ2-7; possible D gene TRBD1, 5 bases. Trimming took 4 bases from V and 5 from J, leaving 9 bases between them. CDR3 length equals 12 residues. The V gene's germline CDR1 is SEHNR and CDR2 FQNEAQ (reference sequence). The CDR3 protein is CASSSQGDEQYF. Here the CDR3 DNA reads TGTGCCAGCAGCTCCCAGGGTGACGAGCAGTACTTC.

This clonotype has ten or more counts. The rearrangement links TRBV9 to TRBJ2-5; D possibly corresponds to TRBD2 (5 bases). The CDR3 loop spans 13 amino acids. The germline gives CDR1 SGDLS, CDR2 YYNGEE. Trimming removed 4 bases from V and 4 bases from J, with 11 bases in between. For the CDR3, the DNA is TGTGCCAGCAGCTCCTCGGGGTCAGAGACCCAGTACTTC. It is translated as CASSSSGSETQYF. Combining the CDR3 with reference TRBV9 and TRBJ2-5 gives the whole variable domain DSGVTQTPKHLITATGQRVTLRCSPRSGDLSVYWYQQSLDQGLQFLIQYYNGEERAKGNILERFSAQQFPDLHSELNLSSLELGDSALYFCASSSSGSETQYFGPGTRLLVL.

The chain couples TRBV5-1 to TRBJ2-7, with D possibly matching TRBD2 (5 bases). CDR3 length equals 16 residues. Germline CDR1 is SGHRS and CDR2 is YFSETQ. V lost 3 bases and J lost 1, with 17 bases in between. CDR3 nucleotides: TGCGCCAGCAGCTCAGGAACTAGTTCAAGGTCCTACGAGCAGTACTTC. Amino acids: CASSSGTSSRSYEQYF. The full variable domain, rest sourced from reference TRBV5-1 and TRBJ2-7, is KAGVTQTPRYLIKTRGQQVTLSCSPISGHRSVSWYQQTPGQGLQFLFEYFSETQRNKGNFPGRFSGRQFSNSRSEMNVSTLELGDSALYLCASSSGTSSRSYEQYFGPGTRLTVT.

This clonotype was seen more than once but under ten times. The CDR3 loop is CASRRDIGETQYF. CDR3 DNA: TGTGCCAGCAGGCGGGACATAGGGGAGACCCAGTACTTC. V and J are TRBV2 and TRBJ2-5; either TRBD1 or TRBD2 may supply D (6 bases each). The CDR3 runs 13 residues. V lost 6 bases to trimming and J lost 5 bases, with 13 bases between them. Germline CDR1 reads SNHLY; CDR2 reads FYNNEI.

Here the CDR3 DNA reads TGCAGTGCTAGAGTTGGGGCAAGCACAGATACGCAGTATTTT. Translating it yields CSARVGASTDTQYF. The chain is built from TRBV20-1 and TRBJ2-3, with a tentative D call TRBD1 (5 bases). Per the germline V gene, CDR1 is DFQATT and CDR2 is SNEGSKA (reference sequence). This CDR3 comprises 14 residues. V lost 1 base to trimming and J lost 0 bases, with 8 bases between them.

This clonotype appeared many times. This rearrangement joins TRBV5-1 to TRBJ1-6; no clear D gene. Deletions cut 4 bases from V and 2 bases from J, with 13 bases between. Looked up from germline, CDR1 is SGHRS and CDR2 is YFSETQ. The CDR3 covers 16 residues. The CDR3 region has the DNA TGCGCCAGCAGCAAAACACGAGTCGCCTATAATTCACCCCTCCACTTT. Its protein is CASSKTRVAYNSPLHF.